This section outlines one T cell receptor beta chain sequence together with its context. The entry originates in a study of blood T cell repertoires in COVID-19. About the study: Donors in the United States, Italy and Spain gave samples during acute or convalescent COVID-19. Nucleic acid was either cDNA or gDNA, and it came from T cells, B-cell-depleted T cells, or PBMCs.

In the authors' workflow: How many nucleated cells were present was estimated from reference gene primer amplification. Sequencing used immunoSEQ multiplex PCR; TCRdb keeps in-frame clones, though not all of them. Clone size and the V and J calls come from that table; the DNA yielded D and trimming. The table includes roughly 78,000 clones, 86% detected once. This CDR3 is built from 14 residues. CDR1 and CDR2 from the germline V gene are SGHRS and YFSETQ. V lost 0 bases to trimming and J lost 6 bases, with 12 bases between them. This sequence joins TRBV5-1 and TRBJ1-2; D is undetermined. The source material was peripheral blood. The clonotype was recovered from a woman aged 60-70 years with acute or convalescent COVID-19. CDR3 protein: CASSLAQNLNGYTF. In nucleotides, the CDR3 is TGCGCCAGCAGCTTGGCTCAGAACCTTAATGGCTACACCTTC. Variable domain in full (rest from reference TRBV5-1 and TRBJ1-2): KAGVTQTPRYLIKTRGQQVTLSCSPISGHRSVSWYQQTPGQGLQFLFEYFSETQRNKGNFPGRFSGRQFSNSRSEMNVSTLELGDSALYLCASSLAQNLNGYTFGSGTRLTVV.